Listed here is a single TCR beta chain. Its antigen is currently unknown. This specimen comes from a study of identical twins' blood T cells. Study-wide points: Abundant TCRbeta CDR3s overlapped more between twins than with unrelated donors.

The CDR3 covers 15 residues. CDR1 is DFQATT, CDR2 SNEGSKA, per germline (reference sequence). Unmatched junction bases numbered 6, after V lost 1 base and J lost 6 bases. Each TCR cDNA library carried sample-specific barcodes on both ends. MiXCR was run by TCRdb on the 5' RACE reads, yielding one entry per CDR3 protein. The sample has 350,000 to 400,000 distinct CDR3 sequences, 28% seen once. Three pairs of healthy female monozygous twins were the donors. The rearrangement links TRBV20-1 to TRBJ2-3; 11 positions agree with TRBD2. The sequence derives from a woman aged 18 to 55 in good health. Input material: PBMCs. Here the CDR3 DNA reads TGCAGTGCTAGAGGGACTAGCGGGTCACGGGATACGCAGTATTTT. It yields the protein CSARGTSGSRDTQYF.